The count of the clone carrying this TCR beta chain is one. The junction shows a germline mismatch at one end, possibly a read error. Original data processing: Quantification of nucleated cells was approximated via reference gene primer amplification. Method: immunoSEQ multiplex PCR; TCRdb's copy keeps in-frame clones and lacks some. V, J and clone size derive from that table, while D and trimming were established from the DNA sequence. The repertoire consists of approximately 110,000 clones, with around 85% occurring once and the leading ten covering roughly 5%. The entry originates in a study of blood T cell repertoires in COVID-19. From germline, CDR1 is KGHSH and CDR2 LQKENI. The CDR3 is 15 amino acids.

J is TRBJ2-1 and V is TRBV18; a possible D gene is TRBD1 (5 bases). Sample: peripheral blood. This receptor was obtained from a woman aged 55 to 70 with COVID-19, enrolled during active disease. The CDR3 DNA sequence: TGTGCCAGCTCCCCCATAGGACAAAGTACAATGAGCACAGTCTTC. Translation gives CASSPIGQSTMSTVF.